This TCR beta chain was identified during a study of T cell changes during pregnancy in multiple sclerosis. Method: immunoSEQ multiplex PCR; TCRdb's copy keeps in-frame clones and lacks some. The data show roughly 37,000 clones, roughly nine tenths seen once. Germline CDR1 SGHRS, CDR2 YFSETQ. The CDR3 is 14 amino acids. V lost 0 bases to trimming and J lost 2 bases; unmatched junction nucleotides: 0. The chain combines TRBV5-1 with TRBJ2-5; 8 bases are a match to TRBD2. Sequenced material: CD4+ T cells from peripheral blood mononuclear cells, taken in the second trimester of pregnancy. The receptor's source is a female donor in good health, enrolled as a control in a pregnancy study. The CDR3 loop is CASSLASGQETQYF. The CDR3 nucleotides read TGCGCCAGCAGCTTGGCTAGCGGGCAAGAGACCCAGTACTTC.